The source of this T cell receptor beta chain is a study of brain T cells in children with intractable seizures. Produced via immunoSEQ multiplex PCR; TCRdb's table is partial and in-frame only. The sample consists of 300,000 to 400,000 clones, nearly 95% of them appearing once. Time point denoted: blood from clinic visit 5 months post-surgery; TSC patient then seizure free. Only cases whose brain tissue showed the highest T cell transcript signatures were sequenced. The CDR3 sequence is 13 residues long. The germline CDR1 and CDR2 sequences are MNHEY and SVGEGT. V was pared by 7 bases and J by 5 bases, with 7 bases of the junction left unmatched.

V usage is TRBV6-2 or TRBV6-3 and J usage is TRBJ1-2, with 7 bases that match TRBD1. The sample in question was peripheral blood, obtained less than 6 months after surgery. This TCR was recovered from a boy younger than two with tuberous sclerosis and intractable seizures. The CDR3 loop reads CASTPGTAYGYTF. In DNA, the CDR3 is TGTGCCAGCACCCCCGGGACAGCGTATGGCTACACCTTC.